Shown below are 11 T cell receptor beta chains from a single sample sequenced in a study of Tregs in tolerant kidney transplant recipients. The data were produced by immunoSEQ multiplex PCR, yet TCRdb's version contains in-frame clones alone and is incomplete. The sample comprises around 61,000 clones, 80% to 90% of which are singletons, and 3.8% rests with the top ten. Related graft donors supplied nonmyeloablative bone marrow transplants, and mixed chimerism was transient. The sample here was CD4+ T cells from blood (PBMCs), taken 6 months after the transplant. These receptor sequences come from a human patient who received a combined kidney and bone marrow transplant. Some of these T cells may belong to the graft donor.

The V call is TRBV7-6, the J call TRBJ1-2; D gene ambiguous. The V gene's germline CDR1 is SGHVS and CDR2 FNYEAQ. The CDR3 is 13 residues long. The ends were cut back, 5 bases at V and 0 bases at J, with 7 bases in the middle. The CDR3 DNA reads TGTGCCAGCAGCATCCTAGCTAACTATGGCTACACCTTC. It is translated as CASSILANYGYTF.

In this sample, this clone turned up a few times. V is TRBV18 and J is TRBJ1-5, with D possibly being TRBD1 (5 bases). Germline CDR1 and CDR2: KGHSH and LQKENI. V was pared by 1 base and J by 3 bases, with 10 bases between. The length of the CDR3 is 15 residues. The CDR3 reads CASSPLAGINQPQHF. The DNA for the CDR3 is TGTGCCAGCTCACCACTCGCAGGGATCAATCAGCCCCAGCATTTT.

The chain recombines TRBV7-9 with TRBJ1-2; D remains unclear. Germline-derived CDR1 and CDR2 are SEHNR and FQNEAQ (reference sequence). This CDR3 has 13 residues. Trimming shortened V by 1 base and J by 5 bases, and 8 bases separated the two germline ends. CDR3 sequence: CASSLVGGYGYTF. The CDR3 DNA is TGTGCCAGCAGCTTAGTAGGAGGGTATGGCTACACCTTC.

The V and J genes are TRBV15 and TRBJ1-6, with D possibly TRBD1 on 5 matching bases. The V end lost 0 bases, the J end lost 9 bases, and 15 bases lay between the germline ends. This CDR3 is 16 amino acids long. Germline values: CDR1 LNHNV, CDR2 YYDKDF (reference sequence). The CDR3 protein is CATSRDLGARGSPLHF. DNA of the CDR3: TGTGCCACCAGCAGAGATCTAGGCGCTAGGGGTTCACCCCTCCACTTT. Full variable domain (rest looked up from reference TRBV15 and TRBJ1-6): DAMVIQNPRYQVTQFGKPVTLSCSQTLNHNVMYWYQQKSSQAPKLLFHYYDKDFNNEADTPDNFQSRRPNTSFCFLDIRSPGLGDTAMYLCATSRDLGARGSPLHFGNGTRLTVT.

The chain uses TRBV27 and TRBJ1-1; D remains unclear. The V and J ends lost 4 bases and 1 base respectively, with 16 bases between them. Germline loops: CDR1 MNHEY, CDR2 SMNVEV (reference sequence). The CDR3 consists of 16 residues. The CDR3 loop is CASSSLVWQANTEAFF. CDR3 DNA: TGTGCCAGCAGTTCATTGGTGTGGCAGGCGAACACTGAAGCTTTCTTT.

This clone was found once. The rearrangement joins TRBV9 to TRBJ2-1; D possibly corresponds to TRBD1 (5 bases). CDR3 length: 16 residues. The germline V gene has CDR1 SGDLS and CDR2 YYNGEE. Trimming removed 0 bases from V and 0 bases from J, with 10 bases in between. The CDR3 is CASSVVDSSSYNEQFF. In DNA form, the CDR3 reads TGTGCCAGCAGCGTAGTTGACAGCAGCTCCTACAATGAGCAGTTCTTC.

The chain couples TRBV5-5 to TRBJ2-7; D is possibly TRBD2 (5 bases). This CDR3 is 13 amino acids long. V was trimmed by 6 bases and J by 2 bases, leaving 12 bases between them. CDR1 is SGHKS, CDR2 YYEKEE, per germline (reference sequence). In nucleotides, the CDR3 is TGTGCCAGCACCTTTTCGGGGACCTACGAGCAGTACTTC. Translation: CASTFSGTYEQYF.

J is TRBJ1-1 and V is TRBV2, with D possibly matching TRBD1 (6 bases). V dropped 5 bases and J dropped 3 bases, with 13 bases sitting between them. This CDR3 has 14 amino acids. CDR1 and CDR2 (germline): SNHLY, FYNNEI. CDR3: CASSKDRWDTEAFF. DNA of the CDR3: TGTGCCAGCAGTAAAGACAGGTGGGACACTGAAGCTTTCTTT.

This clone was seen only once. The CDR3 DNA follows: TGTGCCAGCTCTCGGGATCGGGTGAGCGGGGAGCTGTTTTTT. Translation gives CASSRDRVSGELFF. The genes are TRBV27 and TRBJ2-2; D is possibly TRBD2 (5 bases). The V end was cut by 8 bases, the J end by 7 bases, with 17 bases between. CDR3 length equals 14 residues. From germline, CDR1 is MNHEY and CDR2 SMNVEV (reference sequence).

This chain links TRBV29-1 with TRBJ2-7; the D gene is possibly TRBD1 (5 bases). Germline values: CDR1 SQVTM, CDR2 ANQGSEA. The CDR3 runs 14 residues. V was pared by 4 bases and J by 7 bases, with 20 bases between. CDR3 nucleotides: TGCAGCGTTGTGGTTTATGGCAGGGTGAGGGAGCAGTACTTC. It specifies CSVVVYGRVREQYF.

The CDR3 spells CAWSPPGHTAGNTIYF. The CDR3 DNA is TGTGCCTGGAGCCCCCCGGGACACACTGCTGGAAACACCATATATTTT. The chain joins TRBV30 to TRBJ1-3, with a possible D match to TRBD1 (6 bases). Trimming left V 3 bases short and J 2 bases short, with 17 bases between. Germline assignment: CDR1 GTSNPN and CDR2 SVGIG (reference sequence). The CDR3 runs to 16 residues.